These 28 T cell receptor beta chains share one sample of origin, sequenced in a study of T cell changes during pregnancy in multiple sclerosis. Profiled with immunoSEQ multiplex PCR; TCRdb holds only in-frame clones, not every one. The sample has over 75,000 clones, approximately 92% seen once. The sequencing used peripheral blood, collected in the first trimester of pregnancy. These receptors were obtained from a female donor with multiple sclerosis, enrolled in a pregnancy study.

The DNA for the CDR3 is TGCGCCAGCAGCTTGGGCCCCTATTCCTACGAGCAGTACTTC. This translates into CASSLGPYSYEQYF. V usage is TRBV5-1 and J usage is TRBJ2-7, with D hard to call. Germline V gene data show CDR1 as SGHRS and CDR2 as YFSETQ. The CDR3 covers 14 residues. Trimming removed 0 bases from V and 1 base from J, with 8 bases in between.

This chain connects TRBV5-1 to TRBJ1-5, with 11 bases that match TRBD1. This CDR3 region has 18 residues. Trimming cost V 7 bases and J 0 bases; bases outside gene matches: 12. Germline V gives CDR1 SGHRS, CDR2 YFSETQ. In DNA form, the CDR3 reads TGCGCCAGCGTCCTATCCGGGACAGGGGGTGGTAGCAATCAGCCCCAGCATTTT. Translation: CASVLSGTGGGSNQPQHF.

Comment on this clone: One end of the junction does not line up with germline, which may come from a read error. This chain links TRBV11-2 with TRBJ2-7; 9 bases align to TRBD1. The length of the CDR3 is 12 residues. Per the germline V gene, CDR1 is SGHAT and CDR2 is FQNNGV. This CDR3 is CASSLDRTGASF. CDR3 bases: TGTGCCAGCAGCTTAGATCGGACAGGGGCATCCTTC.

The V and J genes are TRBV28 and TRBJ2-5; 7 positions match TRBD2. Unmatched junction bases numbered 3, after V lost 2 bases and J lost 9 bases. The germline V gene has CDR1 MDHEN and CDR2 SYDVKM. This CDR3 spans 12 amino acids. Here the CDR3 reads CASSLERGPQYF. CDR3 bases: TGTGCCAGCAGTTTAGAGCGGGGTCCCCAGTACTTC.

V and J are TRBV5-1 and TRBJ1-2; TRBD1 matches 9 bases. This CDR3 is built from 15 residues. With V trimmed by 2 bases and J by 4 bases, 6 bases remained unmatched. The V gene's germline CDR1 is SGHRS and CDR2 YFSETQ. CDR3 sequence: CASSFRQGGTYGYTF. In DNA, the CDR3 is TGCGCCAGCAGCTTTCGACAGGGGGGGACCTATGGCTACACCTTC. Combining the CDR3 with reference TRBV5-1 and TRBJ1-2 gives the whole variable domain KAGVTQTPRYLIKTRGQQVTLSCSPISGHRSVSWYQQTPGQGLQFLFEYFSETQRNKGNFPGRFSGRQFSNSRSEMNVSTLELGDSALYLCASSFRQGGTYGYTFGSGTRLTVV.

The V gene is TRBV4-2, the J gene TRBJ2-3, with 10 nucleotides matching TRBD2. Germline V lookup: CDR1 LGHNA, CDR2 YNFKEQ. V shed 1 base, J shed 5 bases, and the junction held 9 bases outside the gene matches. The CDR3 length is 17 residues. The CDR3 sequence is CASSQVVLSGRKDTQYF. The CDR3 nucleotides read TGTGCCAGCAGCCAAGTAGTTCTTAGCGGGAGGAAAGATACGCAGTATTTT.

The chain recombines TRBV5-1 with TRBJ1-1; the D is unclear. V was trimmed by 3 bases and J by 2 bases, leaving 8 bases between them. The length of the CDR3 is 13 residues. From germline, CDR1 is SGHRS and CDR2 YFSETQ. The CDR3 loop reads CASSWRVNTEAFF. The CDR3 DNA sequence: TGCGCCAGCAGCTGGAGGGTAAACACTGAAGCTTTCTTT. The full variable domain, its missing parts supplied by reference TRBV5-1 and TRBJ1-1, is KAGVTQTPRYLIKTRGQQVTLSCSPISGHRSVSWYQQTPGQGLQFLFEYFSETQRNKGNFPGRFSGRQFSNSRSEMNVSTLELGDSALYLCASSWRVNTEAFFGQGTRLTVV.

This chain links TRBV9 with TRBJ2-2; D possibly corresponds to TRBD1 (6 bases). CDR3 length equals 14 residues. V was shortened by 0 bases and J by 5 bases, with 8 bases between the two germline ends. CDR1 is SGDLS, CDR2 YYNGEE, per germline. The CDR3 DNA is TGTGCCAGCAGCGTAGGGGGGACAACCGGGGAGCTGTTTTTT. Its protein is CASSVGGTTGELFF.

The V and J genes are TRBV5-1 and TRBJ2-4; D may be TRBD2 (5 bases). V lost 1 base and J 5 bases, leaving 10 bases between the germline ends. Germline V gene sequence: CDR1 SGHRS, CDR2 YFSETQ. The CDR3 spans 14 residues. Here the CDR3 DNA reads TGCGCCAGCAGCTTGACGGGGATTCAAAACATTCAGTACTTC. This encodes CASSLTGIQNIQYF.

This clone was seen a handful of times. The chain couples TRBV5-4 to TRBJ2-1; D remains ambiguous. CDR3 size: 14 residues. Germline V lookup: CDR1 SGHNT, CDR2 YYREEE (reference sequence). Deletions cut 4 bases from V and 7 bases from J, with 15 bases between. CDR3 sequence: CASSLPHRVNEQFF. DNA of the CDR3: TGTGCCAGCAGCCTTCCCCACCGAGTAAATGAGCAGTTCTTC.

The chain combines TRBV7-3 with TRBJ2-2, with D perhaps matching TRBD1 (5 bases). CDR1 SGHTA and CDR2 FQGTGA come from the germline V gene. CDR3 size: 17 residues. V was trimmed by 2 bases and J by 3 bases, leaving 16 bases between them. The CDR3 nucleotides read TGTGCCAGCAGCTTAGGACCTAGGGGTTCCGACACCGGGGAGCTGTTTTTT. Translating it yields CASSLGPRGSDTGELFF.

The V call is TRBV19, the J call TRBJ2-4, with D possibly TRBD1 on 5 matching bases. Germline CDR1 and CDR2: LNHDA and SQIVND (reference sequence). This CDR3 has 17 amino acids. Trimming took off 4 bases at V and 7 bases at J, with 23 bases between the two ends. CDR3 nucleotides: TGTGCCAGTAGTACACCACTTTGGCAGGGTGTGAGGAACATTCAGTACTTC. It translates to CASSTPLWQGVRNIQYF. Together with reference TRBV19 and TRBJ2-4, the CDR3 gives the full variable domain: DGGITQSPKYLFRKEGQNVTLSCEQNLNHDAMYWYRQDPGQGLRLIYYSQIVNDFQKGDIAEGYSVSREKKESFPLTVTSAQKNPTAFYLCASSTPLWQGVRNIQYFGAGTRLSVL.

The rearrangement links TRBV9 to TRBJ2-7; TRBD1 matches 8 bases. J lost 6 bases, V lost 4 bases, and 12 bases had no gene match. There are 15 residues in the CDR3. Germline V gives CDR1 SGDLS, CDR2 YYNGEE. The CDR3, as DNA: TGTGCCAGCAGCTTAGGCTGGACAGGGAATCCCGAGCAGTACTTC. Amino acids: CASSLGWTGNPEQYF.

V gene TRBV28 combines with J gene TRBJ2-3; D perhaps matches TRBD2 (5 bases). CDR3 length: 15 residues. Germline loops: CDR1 MDHEN, CDR2 SYDVKM. Trimming took off 8 bases at V and 11 bases at J, with 26 bases between the two ends. The CDR3 DNA sequence: TGTGCCAGCTTCCCTTCCTACTCGGACTTAGGTAGGCAGTATTTT. Translation: CASFPSYSDLGRQYF.

The chain combines TRBV5-6 with TRBJ1-4; 9 bases agree with TRBD1. The J segment lost 3 bases and the V segment lost 4 bases, leaving 4 bases of the junction unmatched. The CDR3 is 15 residues long. The germline CDR1 and CDR2 sequences are SGHDT and YYEEEE. Here the CDR3 DNA reads TGTGCCAGCAGCCGGGGGACAGGGTCTAATGAAAAACTGTTTTTT. Translated: CASSRGTGSNEKLFF.

This sequence joins TRBV5-1 and TRBJ1-3; no firm D call. Germline CDR1 and CDR2: SGHRS and YFSETQ. This CDR3 is 15 amino acids long. With 0 bases removed from V and 0 bases from J, the gap between germline ends came to 7 bases. Here the CDR3 reads CASSLDGSSGNTIYF. As DNA, the CDR3 is TGCGCCAGCAGCTTGGACGGGAGCTCTGGAAACACCATATATTTT.

This rearrangement joins TRBV7-8 to TRBJ2-3; TRBD1 agrees at 9 bases. The CDR3 runs to 16 residues. Germline V lookup: CDR1 SGHVS, CDR2 FQNEAQ. V was clipped by 5 bases and J by 6 bases; unmatched bases: 12. CDR3 DNA: TGTGCCAGCAGCCGGACAGGGGAGGGGGCATGGGATACGCAGTATTTT. Translating it yields CASSRTGEGAWDTQYF.

This sequence joins TRBV11-2 and TRBJ1-4; no clear D gene. CDR1 and CDR2 (germline): SGHAT, FQNNGV. Trimming took 6 bases from V and 4 from J, leaving 12 bases between them. The CDR3 is made up of 14 amino acids. In nucleotides, the CDR3 is TGTGCCAGCAGACCCGGGGATAGTAATGAAAAACTGTTTTTT. Protein sequence: CASRPGDSNEKLFF.

The V gene is TRBV7-2, the J gene TRBJ2-3; 12 bases map to TRBD2. V was clipped by 3 bases and J by 7 bases; unmatched bases: 8. Per the germline V gene, CDR1 is SGHTA and CDR2 is FQGNSA. The CDR3 sequence is 16 residues long. CDR3 in amino acids: CASSFPSGRAVNTQYF. As DNA, the CDR3 is TGTGCCAGCAGCTTCCCTAGCGGGAGGGCCGTTAATACGCAGTATTTT.

The chain couples TRBV27 to TRBJ1-5; no definite D call. Germline V gene data show CDR1 as MNHEY and CDR2 as SMNVEV (reference sequence). The CDR3 sequence is 13 residues long. The V end lost 3 bases, the J end lost 10 bases, and 13 bases lay between the germline ends. The CDR3 DNA reads TGTGCCAGCAGTTTGGGAGGTGGCGTTCCCCAGCATTTT. The encoded protein is CASSLGGGVPQHF.

The rearrangement links TRBV6-5 to TRBJ2-7; D unclear. The germline V and J ends were trimmed by 5 bases and 3 bases, with 5 bases remaining between them. Germline CDR1 MNHEY, CDR2 SVGAGI. This CDR3 is 11 amino acids long. The CDR3 DNA sequence: TGTGCCAGCAGTCGAGGCTACGAGCAGTACTTC. It specifies CASSRGYEQYF.

The chain has TRBV7-2 and TRBJ2-7; 7 bases line up with TRBD2. The CDR3 spans 15 residues. The ends lost 5 bases at V and 0 bases at J; junction bases unmatched: 7. Germline lookup yields CDR1 SGHTA and CDR2 FQGNSA. CDR3 in DNA: TGTGCCAGCAGCGCGAACCCGGGGGGCTCCTACGAGCAGTACTTC. Translating it yields CASSANPGGSYEQYF.

The chain recombines TRBV28 with TRBJ1-1; TRBD1 matches at 7 bases. The trim removed 5 bases at V and 4 bases at J, leaving 7 bases unmatched. Germline CDR1 MDHEN, CDR2 SYDVKM. The CDR3 is 14 amino acids. CDR3 bases: TGTGCCAGCAGTGCGGAGACAGGGATCACTGAAGCTTTCTTT. Residues: CASSAETGITEAFF.

This clone was seen ten or more times. The chain joins TRBV7-9 to TRBJ2-1; 10 nucleotides line up with TRBD1. The CDR3 sequence is 19 residues long. Losses at the gene ends were 5 bases for V and 0 bases for J; bases not matched to a gene: 13. The V gene's germline CDR1 is SEHNR and CDR2 FQNEAQ (reference sequence). DNA of the CDR3: TGTGCCAGCAGCCCCGTCTTGGGACAGGGGTCCCGCTCCTACAATGAGCAGTTCTTC. Amino acid sequence: CASSPVLGQGSRSYNEQFF. The whole variable domain, remainder taken from reference TRBV7-9 and TRBJ2-1, is DTGVSQNPRHKITKRGQNVTFRCDPISEHNRLYWYRQTLGQGPEFLTYFQNEAQLEKSRLLSDRFSAERPKGSFSTLEIQRTEQGDSAMYLCASSPVLGQGSRSYNEQFFGPGTRLTVL.

The CDR3 loop is CASRATGGLSQPQHF. Written as DNA, the CDR3 is TGTGCCAGCAGAGCAACAGGGGGACTGAGTCAGCCCCAGCATTTT. The gene calls are TRBV7-8 and TRBJ1-5; the match to TRBD1 covers 8 bases. Germline V gives CDR1 SGHVS, CDR2 FQNEAQ. Germline trimming cut 6 bases from V and 6 bases from J; bases unmatched to any gene: 10. CDR3 length equals 15 residues.

Here the CDR3 reads CASSAIAEPNNEQFF. The DNA of the CDR3 is TGTGCCAGCAGTGCGATCGCAGAACCAAACAATGAGCAGTTCTTC. The chain employs TRBV6-4 and TRBJ2-1, with D unclear. Trimming removed 4 bases from V and 5 bases from J, with 15 bases in between. Germline V gene data show CDR1 as MRHNA and CDR2 as SNTAGT. The CDR3 is 15 amino acids.

The chain recombines TRBV7-3 with TRBJ1-1; unclear D gene. The CDR3 runs 14 residues. Trimming took off 5 bases at V and 4 bases at J, with 14 bases between the two ends. The germline V gene has CDR1 SGHTA and CDR2 FQGTGA. The DNA for the CDR3 is TGTGCCAGCAGCCCCCAACCGGGGAGCACTGAAGCTTTCTTT. It yields the protein CASSPQPGSTEAFF. Variable domain in full (rest from reference TRBV7-3 and TRBJ1-1): GAGVSQTPSNKVTEKGKYVELRCDPISGHTALYWYRQSLGQGPEFLIYFQGTGAADDSGLPNDRFFAVRPEGSVSTLKIQRTERGDSAVYLCASSPQPGSTEAFFGQGTRLTVV.

The V and J genes are TRBV29-1 and TRBJ2-3; 9 bases align to TRBD2. V lost 5 bases to trimming and J lost 0 bases; unmatched junction nucleotides: 12. The CDR3 runs to 17 residues. Germline V gene data show CDR1 as SQVTM and CDR2 as ANQGSEA. The CDR3 nucleotides read TGCAGCGTTTTGGGTAGCGGGAGATCACCTAGCACAGATACGCAGTATTTT. This codes for CSVLGSGRSPSTDTQYF.